The next 22 T cell receptor beta chains were all read from a single sample in a study of shared clonotypes between healthy human individuals. Sequencing used immunoSEQ multiplex PCR; TCRdb keeps in-frame clones, though not all of them. This table holds approximately 2.5 million clones, 80% to 95% found once. The sample comprised naive CD4+ T cells from PBMCs. Subset meaning: CD45RA+ positively selected. The receptors were sampled from a man between 18 and 29 years old in good health. Some clones in this sample may be carry-over from other donors' samples.

The J gene is TRBJ2-1, the V gene TRBV9; 7 nucleotides align to TRBD2. V lost 0 bases and J lost 5; bases outside the gene matches: 11. This CDR3 is built from 17 residues. Germline V CDR1 and CDR2: SGDLS, YYNGEE. CDR3 nucleotide sequence: TGTGCCAGCAGCGTAGGTCTGGGCGGGAGTAGAGACAATGAGCAGTTCTTC. The encoded protein is CASSVGLGGSRDNEQFF. The full variable domain, completed using reference TRBV9 and TRBJ2-1, is DSGVTQTPKHLITATGQRVTLRCSPRSGDLSVYWYQQSLDQGLQFLIQYYNGEERAKGNILERFSAQQFPDLHSELNLSSLELGDSALYFCASSVGLGGSRDNEQFFGPGTRLTVL.

The chain uses TRBV27 and TRBJ2-1, with D tentatively TRBD1 (6 bases). The germline V gene has CDR1 MNHEY and CDR2 SMNVEV (reference sequence). Deletions cut 0 bases from V and 8 bases from J, with 11 bases between. The CDR3 loop spans 14 amino acids. The CDR3 DNA sequence: TGTGCCAGCAGTTTATCACCCCCAGGGGATGAGCAGTTCTTC. Its translation is CASSLSPPGDEQFF.

A note on this clone: Additional DNA sequences in this sample encode the identical CDR3. The chain has TRBV6-5 and TRBJ1-2, with 9 bases aligning to TRBD1. The CDR3 extends over 15 amino acids. J lost 2 bases, V lost 0 bases, and 1 base had no gene match. CDR1 is MNHEY, CDR2 SVGAGI, per germline. CDR3 DNA: TGTGCCAGCAGTTACTCCGGGACAGGGAACTATGGCTACACCTTC. This sequence encodes CASSYSGTGNYGYTF.

This sequence joins TRBV19 and TRBJ2-3; no definite D call. This CDR3 is 13 amino acids long. Germline-derived CDR1 and CDR2 are LNHDA and SQIVND (reference sequence). Between the trimmed V and J ends, which lost 5 bases and 3 bases, there was a span of 9 bases. The CDR3 DNA sequence: TGTGCCAGTAGTTACGAGCATACAGATACGCAGTATTTT. Protein: CASSYEHTDTQYF.

The chain uses TRBV27 and TRBJ1-2, with unresolved D. The CDR3 spans 20 residues. The V end was cut by 5 bases, the J end by 6 bases, with 34 bases between. Germline assignment: CDR1 MNHEY and CDR2 SMNVEV (reference sequence). CDR3 sequence (DNA): TGTGCCAGCAGTCTCATCACATCTGGTCTTCGAGGAGTAGTTGATGATGGCTACACCTTC. Its protein product is CASSLITSGLRGVVDDGYTF.

The rearrangement uses TRBV12-1 and TRBJ2-5; no DNA check was done on the table's D call, TRBD2. TRBV12-1 counts as a pseudogene. The CDR3 sequence is 20 residues long. The CDR3 DNA sequence: TGTGCCAGCAGCCGGACTAGCGGGACCCGGGGGTGGACGATGGGAGAGACCCAGTACTTC. It specifies CASSRTSGTRGWTMGETQYF.

This chain connects TRBV27 to TRBJ1-2; weak D call: TRBD1 (6 bases). Germline loops: CDR1 MNHEY, CDR2 SMNVEV (reference sequence). V lost 5 bases and J lost 4, with 17 bases in between. CDR3 length: 15 amino acids. CDR3 in amino acids: CASSIFDGGGYGYTF. CDR3 nucleotides: TGTGCCAGCAGTATTTTCGACGGAGGGGGCTATGGCTACACCTTC.

The rearrangement links TRBV6-1 to TRBJ1-2; the D is unclear. This CDR3 contains 10 residues. Germline V lookup: CDR1 MNHNS, CDR2 SASEGT. With 4 bases removed from V and 5 bases from J, the gap between germline ends came to 2 bases. CDR3 protein: CASSVYGYTF. The CDR3 DNA follows: TGTGCCAGCAGTGTTTATGGCTACACCTTC.

The chain carries TRBV6-1 and TRBJ1-2; D is ambiguous. V dropped 1 base and J dropped 8 bases, with 11 bases sitting between them. The CDR3 length is 13 residues. Germline V lookup: CDR1 MNHNS, CDR2 SASEGT. The CDR3 spells CASSEVGERGYTF. The CDR3, as DNA: TGTGCCAGCAGTGAAGTCGGGGAAAGGGGCTACACCTTC.

This clone has just one count. CDR3 protein: CSSGLAGYEQFF. In nucleotides, the CDR3 is TGCAGCTCGGGACTAGCGGGGTATGAGCAGTTCTTC. The chain couples TRBV29-1 to TRBJ2-1; 13 nucleotides align to TRBD2. V trimming: 8 bases; J trimming: 8 bases; junction bases outside the gene matches: 3. Per germline, CDR1 SQVTM and CDR2 ANQGSEA. CDR3 length equals 12 residues.

The DNA of the CDR3 is TGTGCCAGCAGCCCCCCCCGGTTCCGGGGGAATGAAAAACTGTTTTTT. This codes for CASSPPRFRGNEKLFF. V gene TRBV28 combines with J gene TRBJ1-4; weak D call: TRBD1 (5 bases). Trimming removed 6 bases from V and 5 bases from J, with 19 bases in between. The CDR3 consists of 16 residues. Per germline, CDR1 MDHEN and CDR2 SYDVKM.

As for this clone: The sample contains more than one DNA sequence encoding this CDR3. V gene TRBV9 combines with J gene TRBJ2-1; TRBD2 might be the D (5 bases). Germline V gene data show CDR1 as SGDLS and CDR2 as YYNGEE. V was clipped by 0 bases and J by 3 bases, with 10 bases between them. The CDR3 sequence is 15 residues long. CDR3 amino acids: CASSVVSGNYNEQFF. CDR3 DNA: TGTGCCAGCAGCGTAGTTTCCGGGAACTACAATGAGCAGTTCTTC.

The chain links TRBV28 to TRBJ1-1; the D gene is possibly TRBD1 (6 bases). Trimming removed 10 bases from V and 5 bases from J, with 17 bases in between. Germline loops: CDR1 MDHEN, CDR2 SYDVKM. The CDR3 sequence is 13 residues long. The CDR3 here is CATREGGWTEAFF. CDR3 nucleotide sequence: TGTGCCACCCGGGAAGGGGGTTGGACTGAAGCTTTCTTT. The entire variable domain, with the rest obtained from reference TRBV28 and TRBJ1-1, is as follows: DVKVTQSSRYLVKRTGEKVFLECVQDMDHENMFWYRQDPGLGLRLIYFSYDVKMKEKGDIPEGYSVSREKKERFSLILESASTNQTSMYLCATREGGWTEAFFGQGTRLTVV.

The chain employs TRBV5-1 and TRBJ2-7; the D is unclear. The CDR3 totals 16 residues. Per germline, CDR1 SGHRS and CDR2 YFSETQ. Trimming shortened V by 4 bases and J by 4 bases, and 21 bases separated the two germline ends. CDR3 bases: TGCGCCAGCAGCCCCCCCCTGGTTGGAGCTGGGTACGAGCAGTACTTC. It is translated as CASSPPLVGAGYEQYF.

CDR3 in amino acids: CASSLYGNEQFF. DNA of the CDR3: TGTGCCAGCAGCTTATACGGGAATGAGCAGTTCTTC. The J gene is TRBJ2-1, the V gene TRBV7-9, with unresolved D. The V gene's germline CDR1 is SEHNR and CDR2 FQNEAQ (reference sequence). V lost 2 bases to trimming and J lost 7 bases, with 6 bases between them. The CDR3 has 12 residues. The full variable domain, in which reference TRBV7-9 and TRBJ2-1 provide the parts outside the CDR3, is DTGVSQNPRHKITKRGQNVTFRCDPISEHNRLYWYRQTLGQGPEFLTYFQNEAQLEKSRLLSDRFSAERPKGSFSTLEIQRTEQGDSAMYLCASSLYGNEQFFGPGTRLTVL.

This sequence joins TRBV4-2 and TRBJ2-1; 11 bases agree with TRBD2. V trimming: 4 bases; J trimming: 0 bases; junction bases outside the gene matches: 11. This CDR3 comprises 19 residues. Germline CDR1 is LGHNA and CDR2 is YNFKEQ. CDR3 bases: TGTGCCAGCAGCCTTGGACTAGCGGGCTTCGTAAGCTCCTACAATGAGCAGTTCTTC. Protein: CASSLGLAGFVSSYNEQFF.

The V call is TRBV19, the J call TRBJ1-1; TRBD1 aligns across 7 bases. Germline loops: CDR1 LNHDA, CDR2 SQIVND (reference sequence). The CDR3 covers 13 residues. V lost 7 bases to trimming and J lost 6 bases; unmatched junction nucleotides: 8. The CDR3 bases are TGTGCCAGTAAACGAGACAGGGTCCCTGAAGCTTTCTTT. This codes for CASKRDRVPEAFF.

The J gene is TRBJ2-7, the V gene TRBV5-1; 7 bases align to TRBD1. After removal of 3 bases from V and 6 bases from J, the junction contained 9 bases not matched to a gene. The CDR3 has 14 amino acids. The germline gives CDR1 SGHRS, CDR2 YFSETQ. The CDR3 region is CASSSAPGGREQYF. The CDR3 DNA sequence: TGCGCCAGCAGCTCAGCCCCAGGGGGACGCGAGCAGTACTTC. Together with reference TRBV5-1 and TRBJ2-7, the CDR3 gives the full variable domain: KAGVTQTPRYLIKTRGQQVTLSCSPISGHRSVSWYQQTPGQGLQFLFEYFSETQRNKGNFPGRFSGRQFSNSRSEMNVSTLELGDSALYLCASSSAPGGREQYFGPGTRLTVT.

The chain employs TRBV5-1 and TRBJ2-5, with 9 bases fitting TRBD2. Germline CDR1 reads SGHRS; CDR2 reads YFSETQ. This CDR3 has 15 residues. The V gene end was trimmed by 0 bases and the J gene end by 5 bases; junction bases not matched to a gene: 5. DNA for the CDR3: TGCGCCAGCAGCTTGGATGCGGGAGGGGTCGAGACCCAGTACTTC. Translation: CASSLDAGGVETQYF.

The rearrangement uses TRBV10-3 and TRBJ2-3; weak D call: TRBD2 (5 bases). There are 15 residues in the CDR3. The germline CDR1 and CDR2 sequences are ENHRY and SYGVKD. V gave up 3 bases and J gave up 2 bases, with 12 bases separating them. In nucleotides, the CDR3 is TGTGCCATCAGTGATAGGACTGGATTCACAGATACGCAGTATTTT. This codes for CAISDRTGFTDTQYF.

This clone is a singleton in its sample. Other DNA sequences in this sample translate to the same CDR3. The chain carries TRBV5-1 and TRBJ2-5; D could derive from TRBD1 or TRBD2 (5 bases each). The V and J ends lost 7 bases and 1 base respectively, with 11 bases between them. In germline, CDR1 is SGHRS, CDR2 YFSETQ. The CDR3 is 13 amino acids. CDR3 bases: TGCGCCAGCTCCCCCGGGGCCCAAGAGACCCAGTACTTC. It codes for CASSPGAQETQYF.

The chain has TRBV19 and TRBJ1-2, with TRBD1 matching 7 bases. This CDR3 contains 14 residues. Looked up from germline, CDR1 is LNHDA and CDR2 is SQIVND (reference sequence). V shed 6 bases and J 6 bases; nucleotides not matched to a gene: 10. The CDR3 DNA reads TGTGCCAGTAGCCGGGACAGCCGTTGGGATGGCTACACCTTC. Translation: CASSRDSRWDGYTF.